This T cell receptor (beta chain) originates from a study of blood T cells in healthy people across ages. Germline CDR1 is DFQATT and CDR2 is SNEGSKA (reference sequence). The CDR3 covers 17 residues. The V end was cut by 1 base, the J end by 0 bases, with 16 bases between. This clonotype was seen once. Through a sample-barcoded 5' primer and a J-beta primer mix, a second PCR was run for about 6 to 11 cycles. Template switching added a 12-random-nucleotide identifier to every cDNA molecule. Using its own MiXCR run on the 5' RACE reads, TCRdb lists one record per CDR3 protein. The sample gives about 680,000 distinct CDR3 sequences, about half of which show up once; roughly a third is in the top ten.

The specimen sequenced was blood. The chain has TRBV20-1 and TRBJ2-1; either TRBD1 or TRBD2 may supply D (5 bases each). The clonotype comes from a woman aged 60-75 years in good health. CDR3 in amino acids: CSARGLGTAPSYNEQFF. The CDR3 DNA is TGCAGTGCTAGAGGCCTTGGGACGGCTCCCTCCTACAATGAGCAGTTCTTC.